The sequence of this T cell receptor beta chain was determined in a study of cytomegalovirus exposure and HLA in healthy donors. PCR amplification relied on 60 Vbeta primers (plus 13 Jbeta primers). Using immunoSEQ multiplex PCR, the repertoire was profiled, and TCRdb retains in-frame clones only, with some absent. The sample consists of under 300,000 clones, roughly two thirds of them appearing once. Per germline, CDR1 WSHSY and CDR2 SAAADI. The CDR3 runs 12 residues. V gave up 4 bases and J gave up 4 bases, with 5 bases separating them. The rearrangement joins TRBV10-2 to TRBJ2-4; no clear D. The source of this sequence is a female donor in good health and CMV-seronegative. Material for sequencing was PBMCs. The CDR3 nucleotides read TGCGCCAGCAGTGCGGAGAAAAACATTCAGTACTTC. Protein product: CASSAEKNIQYF.